These 27 T cell receptor beta chains were all obtained from the same sample, sequenced in a study of naive and memory T cell subsets. Both TRBC1 and TRBC2 were covered by a beta constant-region primer of two equimolar oligonucleotides. The ligated cDNA underwent four PCR rounds using SP2 and nested alpha and beta constant-region primers. TCRdb called the UMI-ligation and nested PCR reads again in MiXCR, with one record for every CDR3 protein. The table has just over 80,000 distinct CDR3 sequences, approximately 9.2% seen once. The sequencing input was naive CD8+ T cells from blood. These receptors originate from a human donor in good health.

This clonotype was counted ten times or more. The chain joins TRBV9 to TRBJ1-5; 7 bases align to TRBD1. The germline CDR1 and CDR2 sequences are SGDLS and YYNGEE. The length of the CDR3 is 14 residues. The V and J ends lost 3 bases and 1 base, in that order; junction bases with no gene match: 1. CDR3 sequence (DNA): TGTGCCAGCAGCGCACAGGGGAGCAATCAGCCCCAGCATTTT. Translated: CASSAQGSNQPQHF.

This clonotype has only a few counts. The chain links TRBV2 to TRBJ1-2; D unclear. V was cut by 6 bases and J by 8 bases, with 7 bases left in between. The germline gives CDR1 SNHLY, CDR2 FYNNEI. CDR3 length equals 10 residues. Here the CDR3 DNA reads TGTGCCAGCAGGGGATCGGGCTACACCTTC. It yields the protein CASRGSGYTF.

This chain joins TRBV15 and TRBJ2-1; the D gene is possibly TRBD1 (8 bases). The V and J ends lost 1 base and 7 bases respectively, with 14 bases between them. Germline V lookup: CDR1 LNHNV, CDR2 YYDKDF (reference sequence). The CDR3 sequence is 15 residues long. The DNA for the CDR3 is TGTGCCACCAGCAGAGCTCACAGGGGGGGAAATGAGCAGTTCTTC. Amino acid sequence: CATSRAHRGGNEQFF. Looking up the rest from reference TRBV15 and TRBJ2-1 gives the full variable domain: DAMVIQNPRYQVTQFGKPVTLSCSQTLNHNVMYWYQQKSSQAPKLLFHYYDKDFNNEADTPDNFQSRRPNTSFCFLDIRSPGLGDTAMYLCATSRAHRGGNEQFFGPGTRLTVL.

V is TRBV7-8 and J is TRBJ2-3, with D unclear. Germline lookup yields CDR1 SGHVS and CDR2 FQNEAQ. V was shortened by 1 base and J by 6 bases, with 11 bases between the two germline ends. The CDR3 totals 14 residues. The CDR3 loop reads CASSLVGMFDTQYF. CDR3 sequence (DNA): TGTGCCAGCAGCTTAGTGGGAATGTTCGATACGCAGTATTTT.

The CDR3 is CASSLMGDEQYF. The CDR3 region has the DNA TGTGCCAGCAGTTTAATGGGAGACGAGCAGTACTTC. The chain has TRBV12-3 or TRBV12-4 and TRBJ2-7, with D perhaps matching TRBD2 (5 bases). Trimming took 2 bases from V and 5 from J, leaving 7 bases between them. The CDR3 totals 12 residues.

The gene calls are TRBV2 and TRBJ1-2, with 7 bases that match TRBD1. CDR1 and CDR2 from the germline V gene are SNHLY and FYNNEI. V gave up 5 bases and J gave up 2 bases; unmatched junction bases: 8. The CDR3 has 15 amino acids. The CDR3 region is CASSPGQAQNYGYTF. CDR3 bases: TGTGCCAGCAGTCCCGGACAGGCGCAAAACTATGGCTACACCTTC. The full variable domain, rest sourced from reference TRBV2 and TRBJ1-2, is EPEVTQTPSHQVTQMGQEVILRCVPISNHLYFYWYRQILGQKVEFLVSFYNNEISEKSEIFDDQFSVERPDGSNFTLKIRSTKLEDSAMYFCASSPGQAQNYGYTFGSGTRLTVV.

This clonotype appeared a few times. The V call is TRBV9, the J call TRBJ2-6; possible D gene TRBD2, 5 bases. Germline V gives CDR1 SGDLS, CDR2 YYNGEE. The CDR3 runs to 17 residues. Trimming cost V 3 bases and J 1 base, with 14 bases left between them. CDR3 coding DNA: TGTGCCAGCAGCGACCCCCTAGCCTCTTCTGGGGCCAACGTCCTGACTTTC. Residues: CASSDPLASSGANVLTF.

This rearrangement joins TRBV30 to TRBJ2-1; TRBD2 matches at 8 bases. V gave up 0 bases and J gave up 6 bases; unmatched junction bases: 7. The CDR3 has 15 amino acids. Germline CDR1 reads GTSNPN; CDR2 reads SVGIG (reference sequence). The CDR3 region is CAWSVRTSPFNEQFF. The CDR3 DNA reads as TGTGCCTGGAGTGTCCGGACTAGCCCCTTCAATGAGCAGTTCTTC.

This clonotype was found many times. The V and J genes are TRBV9 and TRBJ2-7; D is undetermined. CDR3 length equals 14 residues. The ends were cut back, 0 bases at V and 4 bases at J, with 11 bases in the middle. CDR1 SGDLS and CDR2 YYNGEE come from the germline V gene. CDR3 in amino acids: CASSVGTLGYEQYF. The CDR3 nucleotides are TGTGCCAGCAGCGTAGGCACGCTCGGGTACGAGCAGTACTTC. Full variable domain (missing parts from reference TRBV9 and TRBJ2-7): DSGVTQTPKHLITATGQRVTLRCSPRSGDLSVYWYQQSLDQGLQFLIQYYNGEERAKGNILERFSAQQFPDLHSELNLSSLELGDSALYFCASSVGTLGYEQYFGPGTRLTVT.

The table lists this clonotype with a few counts. V gene TRBV3-1 combines with J gene TRBJ1-5, with 7 bases lining up with TRBD1. The V and J ends lost 4 bases and 7 bases, in that order; junction bases with no gene match: 4. CDR3 length equals 13 residues. CDR1 and CDR2 from the germline V gene are LGHDT and YNNKEL (reference sequence). The CDR3 sequence: CASSPRGGQPQHF. CDR3 coding DNA: TGTGCCAGCAGCCCCAGGGGGGGGCAGCCCCAGCATTTT. The full variable domain, rest sourced from reference TRBV3-1 and TRBJ1-5, is DTAVSQTPKYLVTQMGNDKSIKCEQNLGHDTMYWYKQDSKKFLKIMFSYNNKELIINETVPNRFSPKSPDKAHLNLHINSLELGDSAVYFCASSPRGGQPQHFGDGTRLSIL.

This clonotype was picked up many times. The chain links TRBV11-2 to TRBJ2-1; TRBD2 is a possible D gene (6 bases). This CDR3 has 14 amino acids. Trimming cost V 5 bases and J 7 bases, with 15 bases left between them. The germline V gene encodes CDR1 SGHAT and CDR2 FQNNGV. In nucleotides, the CDR3 is TGTGCCAGCAGCCCCCCCGGAGGGAGAAATGAGCAGTTCTTC. This codes for CASSPPGGRNEQFF. The whole variable domain, filled in from reference TRBV11-2 and TRBJ2-1, reads EAGVAQSPRYKIIEKRQSVAFWCNPISGHATLYWYQQILGQGPKLLIQFQNNGVVDDSQLPKDRFSAERLKGVDSTLKIQPAKLEDSAVYLCASSPPGGRNEQFFGPGTRLTVL.

Many counts were recorded for this clonotype. This chain connects TRBV3-1 to TRBJ1-1; D might be TRBD1 (6 bases). CDR1 LGHDT and CDR2 YNNKEL come from the germline V gene (reference sequence). The CDR3 runs 16 residues. V was trimmed by 4 bases and J by 5 bases, leaving 20 bases between them. DNA for the CDR3: TGTGCCAGCAGCCCACAGGGAGCCCCCTGGGGAACTGAAGCTTTCTTT. It translates to CASSPQGAPWGTEAFF.

This clonotype was seen just once. The chain joins TRBV10-2 to TRBJ2-7; 8 nucleotides align to TRBD1. Trimming took 4 bases from V and 6 from J; bases not matched to a gene: 5. CDR3 length: 13 residues. Germline lookup yields CDR1 WSHSY and CDR2 SAAADI. The DNA for the CDR3 is TGCGCCAGCAGTGGGACAGGGTGGGGCGAGCAGTACTTC. This gives the protein CASSGTGWGEQYF.

This clonotype has ten or more counts. This chain joins TRBV7-2 and TRBJ2-2, with TRBD2 matching over 10 bases. J lost 6 bases, V lost 1 base, and 8 bases had no gene match. Per the germline V gene, CDR1 is SGHTA and CDR2 is FQGNSA. The CDR3 length is 17 residues. The CDR3 protein is CASSLVASGSRAGELFF. The CDR3, as DNA: TGTGCCAGCAGCTTAGTGGCTAGCGGGAGTCGGGCCGGGGAGCTGTTTTTT.

The V gene is TRBV15, the J gene TRBJ2-3; no definite D call. Germline V gene lookup returns CDR1 LNHNV and CDR2 YYDKDF (reference sequence). This CDR3 has 14 residues. V gave up 5 bases and J gave up 4 bases, with 13 bases separating them. The CDR3 loop reads CATSGITIADTQYF. The CDR3 DNA sequence: TGTGCCACCAGCGGTATAACTATTGCAGATACGCAGTATTTT.

There are a few counts of this clonotype. This sequence joins TRBV12-3 or TRBV12-4 and TRBJ2-2; D unclear. V was shortened by 6 bases and J by 0 bases, with 14 bases between the two germline ends. This CDR3 spans 16 amino acids. CDR3 region: CASSHVGPANTGELFF. In DNA, the CDR3 is TGTGCCAGCAGCCACGTGGGTCCTGCGAACACCGGGGAGCTGTTTTTT.

This clonotype was recorded many times. The chain combines TRBV20-1 with TRBJ2-2; TRBD2 matches at 13 bases. J lost 7 bases, V lost 5 bases, and 7 bases had no gene match. The CDR3 covers 15 residues. CDR1 and CDR2 from the germline V gene are DFQATT and SNEGSKA (reference sequence). The CDR3: CSAQPGLAGNGELFF. The CDR3 DNA reads TGCAGTGCTCAACCGGGACTAGCGGGAAACGGGGAGCTGTTTTTT.

This clonotype appeared many times. The chain carries TRBV5-6 and TRBJ2-7; 8 positions agree with TRBD2. The V segment lost 4 bases and the J segment 3 bases; nucleotides outside the gene matches: 6. The length of the CDR3 is 14 residues. Germline V gene lookup returns CDR1 SGHDT and CDR2 YYEEEE. In DNA form, the CDR3 reads TGTGCCAGCAGCGCCTCGCTAGCGGGCTACGAGCAGTACTTC. It is translated as CASSASLAGYEQYF. The full variable domain, with the rest looked up from reference TRBV5-6 and TRBJ2-7, is DAGVTQSPTHLIKTRGQQVTLRCSPKSGHDTVSWYQQALGQGPQFIFQYYEEEERQRGNFPDRFSGHQFPNYSSELNVNALLLGDSALYLCASSASLAGYEQYFGPGTRLTVT.

This clonotype was counted ten times or more. The rearrangement uses TRBV20-1 and TRBJ2-3; 9 bases are a match to TRBD2. Trimming took 1 base from V and 6 from J; bases not matched to a gene: 17. The CDR3 totals 18 residues. Germline CDR1 is DFQATT and CDR2 is SNEGSKA (reference sequence). The DNA for the CDR3 is TGCAGTGCTAGAGGAGTACTAGCGGGCCTCCGGAAAGGGGATACGCAGTATTTT. It codes for CSARGVLAGLRKGDTQYF.

Ten or more counts support this clonotype. The chain has TRBV4-1 and TRBJ2-1; 12 nucleotides line up with TRBD2. This CDR3 has 15 residues. The trim removed 4 bases at V and 6 bases at J, leaving 4 bases unmatched. From germline, CDR1 is MGHRA and CDR2 YSYEKL. CDR3 in DNA: TGCGCCAGCAGCCGACTAGCGGGAGAGGGCAATGAGCAGTTCTTC. This translates into CASSRLAGEGNEQFF.

This clonotype came up a few times. The rearrangement uses TRBV6-5 and TRBJ2-1; D is possibly TRBD2 (6 bases). V was clipped by 6 bases and J by 0 bases, with 15 bases between them. From germline, CDR1 is MNHEY and CDR2 SVGAGI. The CDR3 covers 16 residues. The DNA of the CDR3 is TGTGCCAGCAGCCATAGCGGTTCCAGCTCCTACAATGAGCAGTTCTTC. It is translated as CASSHSGSSSYNEQFF.

This clonotype was picked up many times. The chain employs TRBV6-2 or TRBV6-3 and TRBJ2-7; D is unclear. V lost 0 bases and J lost 2, with 8 bases in between. The germline V gene has CDR1 MNHEY and CDR2 SVGEGT. The CDR3 sequence is 14 residues long. The DNA for the CDR3 is TGTGCCAGCAGTTACTCTGACAACCCCTACGAGCAGTACTTC. This translates into CASSYSDNPYEQYF.

V and J are TRBV24-1 and TRBJ2-7, with D perhaps given as TRBD1 or TRBD2 (5 bases each). The CDR3 consists of 13 residues. Germline CDR1 and CDR2: KGHDR and SFDVKD. Trimming left V 7 bases short and J 3 bases short, with 12 bases between. For the CDR3, the DNA is TGTGCCACCAGCCCGGGACCATACTACGAGCAGTACTTC. Its translation is CATSPGPYYEQYF.

This clonotype has more than one count but fewer than ten. The J gene is TRBJ2-7, the V gene TRBV16, with D maybe TRBD1 (6 bases). Germline values: CDR1 KGHSY, CDR2 FQNENV. The CDR3 loop spans 15 amino acids. Trimming took off 3 bases at V and 3 bases at J, with 15 bases between the two ends. The CDR3 DNA reads as TGTGCCAGCAGCCAGAATCCCACAGGGTACTACGAGCAGTACTTC. It translates to CASSQNPTGYYEQYF.

Many counts were recorded for this clonotype. The rearrangement links TRBV20-1 to TRBJ2-2; TRBD1 agrees at 10 bases. The V gene end was trimmed by 6 bases and the J gene end by 7 bases; junction bases not matched to a gene: 8. The CDR3 loop spans 14 amino acids. The germline gives CDR1 DFQATT, CDR2 SNEGSKA (reference sequence). CDR3 DNA: TGCAGTGCCTCTGACAGGGGGCCTAGCGGGGAGCTGTTTTTT. It yields the protein CSASDRGPSGELFF.

This clonotype was counted a few times. A junction boundary mismatches the germline segment, possibly from a read error. This sequence joins TRBV7-2 and TRBJ2-6; D gene unclear. Looked up from germline, CDR1 is SGHTA and CDR2 is FQGNSA. CDR3 length equals 9 residues. As DNA, the CDR3 is TGCTCTGGGGCCAACGTCCTGACTTTC. Protein sequence: CSGANVLTF.

This clonotype showed up just a few times. The V call is TRBV11-2, the J call TRBJ2-3; D possibly corresponds to TRBD1 (5 bases). Trimming removed 6 bases from V and 2 bases from J, with 12 bases in between. The CDR3 has 14 amino acids. The germline V gene has CDR1 SGHAT and CDR2 FQNNGV. CDR3 protein: CASRPGPYTDTQYF. CDR3 nucleotides: TGTGCCAGCAGACCAGGGCCCTACACAGATACGCAGTATTTT. Together with reference TRBV11-2 and TRBJ2-3, the CDR3 gives the full variable domain: EAGVAQSPRYKIIEKRQSVAFWCNPISGHATLYWYQQILGQGPKLLIQFQNNGVVDDSQLPKDRFSAERLKGVDSTLKIQPAKLEDSAVYLCASRPGPYTDTQYFGPGTRLTVL.